The 25 T cell receptor beta chains listed next were all sequenced from one sample in a study of cytomegalovirus exposure and HLA in healthy donors. 60 Vbeta and 13 Jbeta primers were used in PCR. Libraries were prepared by immunoSEQ multiplex PCR; TCRdb keeps only in-frame clonotypes and omits some of them. There are over 140,000 clones in the sample; over 75% occur only once, and over 2% lies in the top ten. Sample: PBMCs. The receptors originated from a man aged 50 to 60 in good health and CMV-seronegative.

The J gene is TRBJ2-1, the V gene TRBV2; 9 bases map to TRBD1. V lost 8 bases to trimming and J lost 7 bases; unmatched junction nucleotides: 6. Germline V gives CDR1 SNHLY, CDR2 FYNNEI. The CDR3 totals 13 residues. The CDR3 sequence: CASQGQGRNEQFF. CDR3 DNA: TGTGCCAGCCAGGGACAGGGAAGGAATGAGCAGTTCTTC.

The chain links TRBV5-4 to TRBJ1-6; D possibly corresponds to TRBD1 (6 bases). This CDR3 spans 13 amino acids. Trimming pared 1 base from V and 10 bases from J, leaving 9 bases between. The V gene's germline CDR1 is SGHNT and CDR2 YYREEE (reference sequence). This chain's CDR3 is CASSLQGQSPLHF. CDR3 nucleotides: TGTGCCAGCAGCTTGCAGGGACAATCACCCCTCCACTTT.

The rearrangement uses TRBV5-4 and TRBJ2-5, with 13 positions matching TRBD2. This CDR3 comprises 16 residues. After removal of 4 bases from V and 4 bases from J, the junction contained 7 bases not matched to a gene. Looked up from germline, CDR1 is SGHNT and CDR2 is YYREEE (reference sequence). The CDR3 is CASSQGLAGLGETQYF. The CDR3 bases are TGTGCCAGCAGCCAGGGACTAGCGGGATTGGGAGAGACCCAGTACTTC.

The V gene is TRBV30, the J gene TRBJ2-1; 9 bases fit TRBD1. CDR1 GTSNPN and CDR2 SVGIG come from the germline V gene (reference sequence). The ends lost 0 bases at V and 6 bases at J; junction bases unmatched: 9. The CDR3 is made up of 16 amino acids. For the CDR3, the DNA is TGTGCCTGGAGTGTAATCGGACAGGGGAGGCCCAATGAGCAGTTCTTC. Translated: CAWSVIGQGRPNEQFF.

The chain combines TRBV9 with TRBJ1-1, with a tentative D call TRBD1 (6 bases). This CDR3 is 14 amino acids long. V shed 3 bases and J shed 4 bases, with 13 bases lying between them. CDR1 is SGDLS and CDR2 is YYNGEE in the germline V gene. CDR3 DNA: TGTGCCAGCAGCGGAAGCAGGGGAAGCACTGAAGCTTTCTTT. Translation: CASSGSRGSTEAFF.

The gene calls are TRBV6-6 and TRBJ1-1; TRBD1 aligns across 11 bases. This CDR3 comprises 15 residues. Germline V gene lookup returns CDR1 MNHNY and CDR2 SVGAGI (reference sequence). V trimming: 6 bases; J trimming: 1 base; junction bases outside the gene matches: 4. The CDR3 loop reads CASRPGQGGNTEAFF. The DNA for the CDR3 is TGTGCCAGCAGACCGGGACAGGGGGGGAACACTGAAGCTTTCTTT.

V usage is TRBV7-8 and J usage is TRBJ2-7; D is uncertain. Germline lookup yields CDR1 SGHVS and CDR2 FQNEAQ. The CDR3 covers 12 residues. Deletions cut 5 bases from V and 7 bases from J, with 12 bases between. The CDR3 DNA follows: TGTGCCAGCAGCACCGGCACAGAAGAGCAGTACTTC. Translation: CASSTGTEEQYF.

V usage is TRBV29-1 and J usage is TRBJ1-1; D gene uncertain. Germline V gene sequence: CDR1 SQVTM, CDR2 ANQGSEA. Trimming removed 5 bases at V and 5 bases at J, with 6 bases between. This CDR3 has 10 residues. The CDR3 DNA is TGCAGCGTTTCTTCTACTGAAGCTTTCTTT. Translation: CSVSSTEAFF.

This chain joins TRBV5-3 and TRBJ2-5; TRBD1 might be the D (5 bases). TRBV5-3 is an ORF for which the function is uncertain. Trimming pared 2 bases from V and 2 bases from J, leaving 13 bases between. This CDR3 is 15 amino acids long. CDR3 coding DNA: TGTGCCAGAAGCTTCGCTACAGGACGACAAGAGACCCAGTACTTC. It specifies CARSFATGRQETQYF.

The V gene is TRBV27, the J gene TRBJ1-5, with D unresolved. Trimming took 1 base from V and 4 from J, leaving 11 bases between them. Looked up from germline, CDR1 is MNHEY and CDR2 is SMNVEV (reference sequence). The CDR3 totals 15 residues. CDR3 bases: TGTGCCAGCAGTTTATTGGTCGGGTCGAATCAGCCCCAGCATTTT. This gives the protein CASSLLVGSNQPQHF.

As for this clone: This specimen includes other DNA sequences encoding the same CDR3. The V call is TRBV5-1, the J call TRBJ1-5; D gene unclear. The CDR3 consists of 15 residues. Per the germline V gene, CDR1 is SGHRS and CDR2 is YFSETQ. V lost 0 bases to trimming and J lost 2 bases, with 9 bases between them. This CDR3 is CASSLGGSGNQPQHF. Written as DNA, the CDR3 is TGCGCCAGCAGCTTGGGCGGGTCGGGCAATCAGCCCCAGCATTTT.

The chain is built from TRBV4-1 and TRBJ2-5, with TRBD2 matching 10 bases. V lost 3 bases and J lost 5; bases outside the gene matches: 12. The CDR3 consists of 17 residues. Germline assignment: CDR1 MGHRA and CDR2 YSYEKL. The CDR3 reads CASSQLKLAGAGETQYF. The CDR3 DNA reads TGCGCCAGCAGCCAGCTGAAGCTAGCGGGAGCAGGGGAGACCCAGTACTTC.

The chain combines TRBV2 with TRBJ1-5; a weak D match, TRBD1 (5 bases). CDR1 SNHLY and CDR2 FYNNEI come from the germline V gene. Deletions cut 7 bases from V and 4 bases from J, with 11 bases between. The CDR3 covers 13 residues. CDR3 sequence (DNA): TGTGCCAGCAAACGACAGTTGAATCAGCCCCAGCATTTT. Translation: CASKRQLNQPQHF.

Worth noting for this clone: The sample holds other DNA sequences that translate to the same CDR3. The chain combines TRBV5-1 with TRBJ2-5, with TRBD1 matching over 7 bases. V was clipped by 0 bases and J by 3 bases; unmatched bases: 2. CDR1 and CDR2 (germline): SGHRS, YFSETQ. The CDR3 is 14 amino acids. CDR3 region: CASSLGTGKETQYF. CDR3 nucleotide sequence: TGCGCCAGCAGCTTGGGGACAGGAAAAGAGACCCAGTACTTC.

The sample holds a few counts of this clone. The chain recombines TRBV2 with TRBJ2-1; 12 positions match TRBD2. This CDR3 is built from 14 residues. Per the germline V gene, CDR1 is SNHLY and CDR2 is FYNNEI. Losses at the gene ends were 4 bases for V and 6 bases for J; bases not matched to a gene: 1. CDR3 protein: CASSGTSGTNEQFF. CDR3 bases: TGTGCCAGCAGTGGGACTAGCGGGACCAATGAGCAGTTCTTC.

The V and J genes are TRBV30 and TRBJ1-1; the D is unclear. Germline CDR1 GTSNPN, CDR2 SVGIG (reference sequence). V was shortened by 4 bases and J by 1 base, with 10 bases between the two germline ends. This CDR3 spans 13 amino acids. Here the CDR3 reads CAWMRHPNTEAFF. The CDR3 DNA follows: TGTGCCTGGATGCGACACCCGAACACTGAAGCTTTCTTT.

The rearrangement links TRBV19 to TRBJ2-7; the match to TRBD2 covers 12 bases. V shed 3 bases, J shed 7 bases, and the junction held 13 bases outside the gene matches. Germline lookup yields CDR1 LNHDA and CDR2 SQIVND (reference sequence). This CDR3 contains 17 residues. CDR3 loop: CASSISATSGRMWEQYF. CDR3 coding DNA: TGTGCCAGTAGTATTTCGGCAACTAGCGGGAGGATGTGGGAGCAGTACTTC.

This clone was recorded once. This chain links TRBV5-1 with TRBJ2-1, with TRBD2 matching over 9 bases. After removal of 4 bases from V and 4 bases from J, the junction contained 6 bases not matched to a gene. The CDR3 totals 15 residues. CDR1 is SGHRS, CDR2 YFSETQ, per germline. As DNA, the CDR3 is TGCGCCAGCAGCGCCCTAGCGGGAAGATACAATGAGCAGTTCTTC. The encoded protein is CASSALAGRYNEQFF.

The CDR3: CASSPTSGLSDTQYF. Written as DNA, the CDR3 is TGTGCCAGCAGCCCCACTAGCGGCCTATCGGATACGCAGTATTTT. The rearrangement uses TRBV7-9 and TRBJ2-3; 8 bases match TRBD2. The CDR3 sequence is 15 residues long. Trimming took 5 bases from V and 6 from J; bases not matched to a gene: 10. The germline V gene encodes CDR1 SEHNR and CDR2 FQNEAQ (reference sequence).

The chain combines TRBV6-1 with TRBJ2-2, with TRBD1 identical over 8 bases. The germline V gene encodes CDR1 MNHNS and CDR2 SASEGT. The CDR3 has 14 amino acids. After removal of 8 bases from V and 5 bases from J, the junction contained 7 bases not matched to a gene. Written as DNA, the CDR3 is TGTGCCAGCTCTCCGGGACAGGCGACCGGGGAGCTGTTTTTT. The encoded protein is CASSPGQATGELFF.

CDR3 nucleotide sequence: TGCGCCAGCGAGCAGGGAAGTGGCACTGAAGCTTTCTTT. Translating gives CASEQGSGTEAFF. The rearrangement links TRBV5-1 to TRBJ1-1; weak D call: TRBD1 (5 bases). V lost 7 bases and J lost 4, with 14 bases in between. Germline V gene data show CDR1 as SGHRS and CDR2 as YFSETQ. This CDR3 is built from 13 residues.

The V and J genes are TRBV27 and TRBJ1-5; D is possibly TRBD1 (6 bases). CDR3 size: 16 residues. Germline CDR1 is MNHEY and CDR2 is SMNVEV (reference sequence). V was pared by 3 bases and J by 4 bases, with 16 bases between. The CDR3 region is CASSFRSGQRNQPQHF. In nucleotides, the CDR3 is TGTGCCAGCAGTTTTCGGAGCGGACAGAGAAATCAGCCCCAGCATTTT.

This chain joins TRBV4-2 and TRBJ1-5, with D possibly TRBD1 on 5 matching bases. V was cut by 2 bases and J by 3 bases, with 17 bases left in between. The CDR3 totals 17 residues. The germline gives CDR1 LGHNA, CDR2 YNFKEQ. DNA for the CDR3: TGTGCCAGCAGCCAAACGGAATCCGGGGGTTCCAATCAGCCCCAGCATTTT. Translated, it gives CASSQTESGGSNQPQHF.

CDR3 coding DNA: TGTGCCAGCAGTGAGCAGTCCGGGTACTCTGGAAACACCATATATTTT. Translating gives CASSEQSGYSGNTIYF. The gene calls are TRBV6-1 and TRBJ1-3, with D uncertain. V gave up 3 bases and J gave up 0 bases, with 12 bases separating them. In germline, CDR1 is MNHNS, CDR2 SASEGT. The CDR3 totals 16 residues.

CDR3 nucleotides: TGTGCCAGCAGCTTTGCTGGGCCCTCCTACAATGAGCAGTTCTTC. Its protein product is CASSFAGPSYNEQFF. The chain carries TRBV7-9 and TRBJ2-1, with D unresolved. There are 15 residues in the CDR3. The germline V gene has CDR1 SEHNR and CDR2 FQNEAQ (reference sequence). With 3 bases removed from V and 0 bases from J, the gap between germline ends came to 9 bases.